These 23 T cell receptor beta chains were all obtained from the same sample, sequenced in a study of blood T cell repertoires in COVID-19. Assay: immunoSEQ multiplex PCR; the TCRdb copy retains only in-frame clones and omits some. The sample shows fewer than 250,000 clones, over 70% of them seen only once. The sample taken for sequencing was peripheral blood. Receptors originate from a man aged 60 to 75 with acute or convalescent COVID-19.

The chain combines TRBV6-1 with TRBJ2-7, with a tentative D call TRBD2 (6 bases). Germline V gene sequence: CDR1 MNHNS, CDR2 SASEGT. V shed 2 bases and J shed 3 bases, with 11 bases lying between them. The CDR3 is made up of 14 amino acids. CDR3 residues: CASSEWEVYYEQYF. The DNA for the CDR3 is TGTGCCAGCAGTGAATGGGAGGTCTACTACGAGCAGTACTTC.

In this sample, this clone turned up a few times. The gene calls are TRBV19 and TRBJ2-1; 11 bases agree with TRBD2. CDR1 and CDR2 from the germline V gene are LNHDA and SQIVND (reference sequence). CDR3 length: 17 residues. The CDR3 protein is CAAGLAGMKSSYNEQFF. In nucleotides, the CDR3 is TGTGCTGCTGGACTAGCGGGTATGAAGAGCTCCTACAATGAGCAGTTCTTC.

The rearrangement uses TRBV6-2 or TRBV6-3 and TRBJ1-2, with 7 bases lining up with TRBD1. From germline, CDR1 is MNHEY and CDR2 SVGEGT. With V trimmed by 6 bases and J by 0 bases, 10 bases remained unmatched. The CDR3 runs to 16 residues. This CDR3 is CASSPPGTVTNYGYTF. CDR3 coding DNA: TGTGCCAGCAGCCCCCCCGGGACAGTTACTAACTATGGCTACACCTTC.

This sequence joins TRBV11-2 and TRBJ1-2, with D tentatively TRBD1 (6 bases). Germline V CDR1 and CDR2: SGHAT, FQNNGV. V lost 3 bases and J 0 bases, leaving 11 bases between the germline ends. The CDR3 totals 15 residues. The CDR3 DNA reads as TGTGCCAGCAGCTTTTCAGGGGACGCTAACTATGGCTACACCTTC. Residues: CASSFSGDANYGYTF.

The rearrangement links TRBV3-1 (or the pseudogene TRBV3-2) to TRBJ1-5; D gene ambiguous. This CDR3 is built from 16 residues. The V end lost 3 bases, the J end lost 6 bases, and 18 bases lay between the germline ends. Germline CDR1 LGHDT, CDR2 YNNKEL (reference sequence). CDR3 DNA: TGTGCCAGCAGCCACAGTAATACAGCGGTCTCTCAGCCCCAGCATTTT. Its translation: CASSHSNTAVSQPQHF.

J is TRBJ2-7 and V is TRBV27, with 7 positions matching TRBD1. Germline V gene sequence: CDR1 MNHEY, CDR2 SMNVEV (reference sequence). V shed 8 bases and J 4 bases; nucleotides not matched to a gene: 20. CDR3 length: 17 residues. This chain's CDR3 is CASSLQKTGTAEYEQYF. CDR3 DNA sequence: TGTGCCAGCTCGCTCCAAAAGACCGGGACAGCCGAATACGAGCAGTACTTC.

As DNA, the CDR3 is TGTGCCAGCAGCCTAACACAGGGTAATCAGCCCCAGCATTTT. Protein: CASSLTQGNQPQHF. The J gene is TRBJ1-5, the V gene TRBV7-2; a weak D match, TRBD1 (6 bases). The germline CDR1 and CDR2 sequences are SGHTA and FQGNSA. The CDR3 is 14 residues long. The V and J ends lost 5 bases and 4 bases respectively, with 12 bases between them. Complete variable domain (other parts from reference TRBV7-2 and TRBJ1-5): GAGVSQSPSNKVTEKGKDVELRCDPISGHTALYWYRQSLGQGLEFLIYFQGNSAPDKSGLPSDRFSAERTGGSVSTLTIQRTQQEDSAVYLCASSLTQGNQPQHFGDGTRLSIL.

The V call is TRBV6-5, the J call TRBJ1-2; 12 positions agree with TRBD1. From germline, CDR1 is MNHEY and CDR2 SVGAGI. V gave up 6 bases and J gave up 6 bases; unmatched junction bases: 5. The CDR3 has 14 amino acids. CDR3 coding DNA: TGTGCCAGCAGGCGGGACAGGGGGCGAGATGGCTACACCTTC. It codes for CASRRDRGRDGYTF.

With respect to this clone: Relative to the germline gene, one junction end is altered; a read error may explain this. V gene TRBV2 combines with J gene TRBJ1-2, with TRBD1 as a possible D gene (5 bases). Germline assignment: CDR1 SNHLY and CDR2 FYNNEI. The CDR3 is made up of 15 amino acids. CDR3 in amino acids: CASSEGLGRQRGYTF. CDR3 nucleotide sequence: TGTGCCAGCAGCGAAGGACTAGGGAGACAGCGTGGCTACACCTTC.

This chain uses TRBV10-2 with TRBJ2-2, with 15 bases aligning to TRBD2. V lost 7 bases to trimming and J lost 7 bases; unmatched junction nucleotides: 7. This CDR3 spans 16 amino acids. The germline gives CDR1 WSHSY, CDR2 SAAADI. The CDR3 sequence: CASIGTSGRPGGELFF. CDR3 sequence (DNA): TGCGCCAGCATTGGGACTAGCGGGAGGCCCGGCGGGGAGCTGTTTTTT.

The gene calls are TRBV6-5 and TRBJ1-2; D gene uncertain. Germline V CDR1 and CDR2: MNHEY, SVGAGI. This CDR3 is built from 15 residues. V lost 0 bases and J 5 bases, leaving 13 bases between the germline ends. The CDR3 region is CASSYSRLANYGYTF. The CDR3 DNA follows: TGTGCCAGCAGTTACTCGAGGCTAGCGAATTATGGCTACACCTTC.

The chain joins TRBV11-2 to TRBJ2-7, with 9 positions matching TRBD2. The junction had 5 bases not matched to a gene; V was cut back by 2 bases and J by 3 bases. From germline, CDR1 is SGHAT and CDR2 FQNNGV. This CDR3 has 15 residues. The CDR3: CASSLFVAGDYEQYF. CDR3 DNA: TGTGCCAGCAGCTTATTTGTAGCGGGGGACTACGAGCAGTACTTC.

A few counts support this clone. The CDR3 coding sequence is TGTGCCATCAGTGAGGGAACGGGACTAGCGGTCTACGAGCAGTACTTC. Translating it yields CAISEGTGLAVYEQYF. This rearrangement joins TRBV10-3 to TRBJ2-7; 11 nucleotides agree with TRBD2. The CDR3 contains 16 residues. Germline CDR1 and CDR2: ENHRY and SYGVKD. V gave up 2 bases and J gave up 3 bases; unmatched junction bases: 6.

This chain links TRBV9 with TRBJ2-7; 9 nucleotides line up with TRBD1. The germline V gene has CDR1 SGDLS and CDR2 YYNGEE. CDR3 size: 15 residues. Trimming took 3 bases from V and 0 from J; bases not matched to a gene: 4. DNA for the CDR3: TGTGCCAGCAGCGCTCGGACAGGGGACTCCTACGAGCAGTACTTC. Its translation is CASSARTGDSYEQYF.

The chain carries TRBV7-9 and TRBJ1-6; maybe TRBD1 (6 bases). This CDR3 contains 14 residues. The germline V gene encodes CDR1 SEHNR and CDR2 FQNEAQ (reference sequence). V was cut by 1 base and J by 5 bases, with 6 bases left in between. The DNA of the CDR3 is TGTGCCAGCAGCTTAGGACAGGATAATTCACCCCTCCACTTT. Its translation: CASSLGQDNSPLHF.

Only one count was recorded for this clone. This rearrangement joins TRBV12-5 to TRBJ1-4; D unclear. Germline CDR1 and CDR2: LGHNT and FRNRAP. With 3 bases removed from V and 4 bases from J, the gap between germline ends came to 9 bases. CDR3 size: 14 residues. The CDR3 sequence is CASGFGQNNEKLFF. The CDR3 nucleotides read TGTGCTAGTGGTTTTGGCCAGAATAATGAAAAACTGTTTTTT.

The genes are TRBV6-1 and TRBJ1-6; D call uncertain. Per germline, CDR1 MNHNS and CDR2 SASEGT. Trimming pared 0 bases from V and 9 bases from J, leaving 18 bases between. The length of the CDR3 is 17 residues. The CDR3 here is CASSEAWAGVSPSPLHF. For the CDR3, the DNA is TGTGCCAGCAGTGAAGCCTGGGCAGGCGTCTCTCCTTCACCCCTCCACTTT.

J is TRBJ2-3 and V is TRBV27, with 15 bases aligning to TRBD2. CDR3 length equals 20 residues. Germline V gene data show CDR1 as MNHEY and CDR2 as SMNVEV (reference sequence). V gave up 4 bases and J gave up 6 bases; unmatched junction bases: 17. CDR3 in amino acids: CASSSQITGLAGGPRDTQYF. CDR3 coding DNA: TGTGCCAGCAGTTCTCAGATAACCGGACTAGCGGGAGGGCCGCGGGATACGCAGTATTTT.

V and J are TRBV12-3 or TRBV12-4 and TRBJ1-5, with 9 bases that match TRBD1. The V segment lost 8 bases and the J segment 4 bases; nucleotides outside the gene matches: 3. This CDR3 comprises 13 residues. The DNA for the CDR3 is TGTGCCAGCCGTGGACAGGGGAATCAGCCCCAGCATTTT. Translation gives CASRGQGNQPQHF.

The chain carries TRBV27 and TRBJ2-1; possibly TRBD2 for D (7 bases). CDR3 size: 15 residues. Germline loops: CDR1 MNHEY, CDR2 SMNVEV (reference sequence). V shed 4 bases and J shed 8 bases, with 18 bases lying between them. CDR3: CASSYKRGGGDEQFF. DNA of the CDR3: TGTGCCAGCAGTTACAAGCGGGGAGGGGGTGATGAGCAGTTCTTC.

Here the CDR3 reads CATSAGSGEQYF. Written as DNA, the CDR3 is TGTGCCACCAGTGCGGGGTCCGGCGAGCAGTACTTC. This chain links TRBV24-1 with TRBJ2-7; a possible D gene is TRBD2 (5 bases). This CDR3 has 12 amino acids. The V gene's germline CDR1 is KGHDR and CDR2 SFDVKD. The germline V and J ends were trimmed by 5 bases and 6 bases, with 10 bases remaining between them.

The count of this clone is one. CDR3 DNA: TGCGCCAGCAGGAACTACAGGGGCCTTACTGCTCCTAGCAATCAGCCCCAGCATTTT. It specifies CASRNYRGLTAPSNQPQHF. This rearrangement joins TRBV10-1 to TRBJ1-5; 7 nucleotides align to TRBD1. The CDR3 runs to 19 residues. The V and J ends lost 6 bases and 0 bases, in that order; junction bases with no gene match: 17. The germline CDR1 and CDR2 sequences are WNHNN and SYGVQD (reference sequence).

The chain links TRBV25-1 to TRBJ1-2, with 7 bases matching TRBD1. There are 14 residues in the CDR3. Per germline, CDR1 MGHDK and CDR2 SYGVNS. V lost 3 bases to trimming and J lost 8 bases; unmatched junction nucleotides: 9. The CDR3 spells CASSDPRGFDGYTF. In DNA form, the CDR3 reads TGTGCCAGCAGTGACCCCAGGGGGTTTGACGGCTACACCTTC.